A single sample gave rise to the 4 T cell receptor beta chains below, sequenced in a study of T cells in Graves' hyperthyroidism and ophthalmopathy. The investigators amplified TCR beta CDR3 regions from RNA transcripts. The HTBI primer set drove a first-round RT-PCR of the TCR CDR3. TCRdb used MiXCR to reprocess the multiplex PCR reads, holding one entry per CDR3 protein. The data hold roughly 560,000 distinct CDR3 sequences, with around 15% observed a single time. The sequenced material came from blood. The receptors were sampled from a woman between 40 and 50 years old with Graves' ophthalmopathy.

This clonotype was seen many times. The chain links TRBV28 to TRBJ2-5; TRBD2 is a possible D gene (6 bases). The CDR3 totals 15 residues. In germline, CDR1 is MDHEN, CDR2 SYDVKM. Trimming took off 6 bases at V and 2 bases at J, with 16 bases between the two ends. CDR3 sequence: CASSSSVAAQETQYF. CDR3 bases: TGTGCCAGCAGCTCCTCTGTAGCGGCTCAAGAGACCCAGTACTTC.

This clonotype was detected many times. The rearrangement links TRBV12-3 or TRBV12-4 to TRBJ2-2, with D perhaps assigned TRBD1 or TRBD2 (5 bases each). The CDR3 spans 12 residues. V shed 11 bases and J shed 6 bases, with 13 bases lying between them. The CDR3 protein is CASILGAGELFF. The CDR3 coding sequence is TGTGCCTCAATATTGGGGGCCGGGGAGCTGTTTTTT.

The chain uses TRBV20-1 and TRBJ2-5, with 7 bases aligning to TRBD1. Germline assignment: CDR1 DFQATT and CDR2 SNEGSKA (reference sequence). This CDR3 is built from 15 residues. Trimming removed 0 bases from V and 3 bases from J; junction bases left unmatched: 7. The CDR3 sequence is CSARDASQGEETQYF. The CDR3 region has the DNA TGCAGTGCTAGAGACGCCTCTCAGGGGGAAGAGACCCAGTACTTC.

This clonotype was observed many times. The chain has TRBV30 and TRBJ2-2; 10 nucleotides align to TRBD2. CDR3 length equals 16 residues. V was clipped by 0 bases and J by 6 bases; unmatched bases: 7. Germline V gene sequence: CDR1 GTSNPN, CDR2 SVGIG (reference sequence). Here the CDR3 reads CAWSVWQTSGPGELFF. CDR3 in DNA: TGTGCCTGGAGTGTATGGCAGACTAGCGGGCCCGGGGAGCTGTTTTTT.